This TCR beta chain was sequenced for a study of blood T cell dynamics during melanoma immunotherapy. The CDR3 sequence is 14 residues long. CDR1 LGHNA and CDR2 YSLEER come from the germline V gene. V was clipped by 6 bases and J by 4 bases, with 15 bases between them. Stated time point: pre-treatment baseline. Response was assessed by RECIST 1.1 at 12 weeks, except a couple of rapid progressors. Patients with prior systemic cancer treatment, concomitant immunosuppressants, or other active malignancies were excluded. Here immunoSEQ multiplex PCR was the method, and the copy in TCRdb shows in-frame clones only, minus some. The sample yields about 9,600 clones, approximately 91% seen once.

Sequences were derived from blood, sampled from a patient treated with checkpoint blockade. This TCR derives from a human donor with melanoma. J is TRBJ2-5 and V is TRBV4-3, with a possible D match to TRBD1 (6 bases). This chain's CDR3 is CASSPNLGAETQYF. Written as DNA, the CDR3 is TGCGCCAGCAGTCCAAACCTGGGGGCAGAGACCCAGTACTTC.